This T cell receptor beta chain originates from a study of metastatic and nonmetastatic thyroid tumors. This clone was observed many times. As yet, its antigen is unknown. All patients were untreated before thyroid surgery. Broader study findings: Significantly greater TCR beta diversity was reportedly found in malignant thyroid tumors than in benign nodules (in blood and tumor).

CDR1 and CDR2 from the germline V gene are DFQATT and SNEGSKA (reference sequence). The CDR3 is 14 amino acids. V dropped 5 bases and J dropped 4; count of bases not matched to a gene: 7. Study processing details: Building a distant-metastasis classifier for papillary thyroid cancer drew on CDR3 differences across clinicopathological groups. From the PCR reads, TCRdb re-called clones with MiXCR. It is TCRdb's table, rather than the study itself, that gives the V and J calls and clone size. The data hold more than 85,000 clones, with around 7.8% observed a single time. The chain recombines TRBV20-1 with TRBJ1-1; 10 bases line up with TRBD1. The sequencing sample was made of blood. The clonotype originates from a female donor with papillary thyroid cancer or a benign thyroid nodule (not recorded which). Some clones in this sample may be carry-over from other donors' samples. The CDR3 region is CSAERDRGITEAFF. In DNA, the CDR3 is TGCAGTGCTGAACGGGACAGGGGTATCACTGAAGCTTTCTTT.